These 27 T cell receptor beta chains were all obtained from the same sample, sequenced in a study of beta chain features in type 1 diabetes. As every portion of the isolated RNA was reverse transcribed, the sequencing read expressed TCRB transcripts. Sequencing was performed with immunoSEQ multiplex PCR; in TCRdb, only in-frame clones are kept and a portion is missing. The sample includes roughly 370,000 clones, approximately 13% of them seen just once. Input material: naive CD4+ T cells from blood. The receptor set was obtained from a man aged 25-45 years in good health.

V and J are TRBV20-1 and TRBJ2-1; a weak D match, TRBD2 (5 bases). This CDR3 comprises 11 residues. The germline V gene encodes CDR1 DFQATT and CDR2 SNEGSKA (reference sequence). CDR3 amino acids: CPNGGYNEQFF. Written as DNA, the CDR3 is TGCCCCAACGGAGGCTACAATGAGCAGTTCTTC.

The rearrangement joins TRBV30 to TRBJ2-7; 11 bases line up with TRBD2. Germline values: CDR1 GTSNPN, CDR2 SVGIG (reference sequence). Trimming cost V 2 bases and J 6 bases; bases outside gene matches: 12. The CDR3 runs to 16 residues. The CDR3 loop is CAWSPKLLAGDPEQYV. CDR3 bases: TGTGCCTGGAGTCCAAAGCTACTAGCGGGAGATCCCGAGCAGTACGTC.

The rearrangement uses TRBV9 and TRBJ1-1; D is perhaps TRBD1 (6 bases). The ends were cut back, 3 bases at V and 1 base at J, with 13 bases in the middle. CDR3 length: 15 residues. Germline CDR1 reads SGDLS; CDR2 reads YYNGEE. CDR3 sequence (DNA): TGTGCCAGCAGCGGGGGACAATCGGCGAACACTGAAGCTTTCTTT. This encodes CASSGGQSANTEAFF.

This clone showed up just a few times. The V and J genes are TRBV9 and TRBJ2-3, with a weak D call TRBD2 (5 bases). The CDR3 sequence is 18 residues long. Trimming removed 0 bases at V and 4 bases at J, with 21 bases between. The germline gives CDR1 SGDLS, CDR2 YYNGEE. The DNA of the CDR3 is TGTGCCAGCAGCGTAGAGGCTGGAACTAGGATGGTGTCAGATACGCAGTATTTT. Its protein is CASSVEAGTRMVSDTQYF.

The gene calls are TRBV7-9 and TRBJ1-2; D call uncertain. The CDR3 length is 13 residues. Trimming removed 5 bases from V and 7 bases from J, with 14 bases in between. Germline V CDR1 and CDR2: SEHNR, FQNEAQ (reference sequence). The CDR3 spells CASSLAAPGGYTF. In nucleotides, the CDR3 is TGTGCCAGCAGCCTGGCCGCCCCGGGTGGCTACACCTTC. Variable domain in full (rest from reference TRBV7-9 and TRBJ1-2): DTGVSQNPRHKITKRGQNVTFRCDPISEHNRLYWYRQTLGQGPEFLTYFQNEAQLEKSRLLSDRFSAERPKGSFSTLEIQRTEQGDSAMYLCASSLAAPGGYTFGSGTRLTVV.

V and J are TRBV2 and TRBJ2-7; 14 nucleotides align to TRBD2. The CDR3 sequence is 14 residues long. V gave up 7 bases and J gave up 6 bases; unmatched junction bases: 5. CDR1 and CDR2 (germline): SNHLY, FYNNEI. Here the CDR3 reads CASKGLAGVSEQYF. CDR3 nucleotide sequence: TGTGCCAGCAAGGGACTAGCGGGGGTAAGCGAGCAGTACTTC.

The chain employs TRBV7-2 and TRBJ2-3, with TRBD2 matching over 11 bases. The J segment lost 7 bases and the V segment lost 5 bases, leaving 11 bases of the junction unmatched. The CDR3 has 16 amino acids. CDR1 is SGHTA and CDR2 is FQGNSA in the germline V gene. The DNA of the CDR3 is TGTGCCAGCAGCCCAACTAGCGGGAGTCCCTTGAATACGCAGTATTTT. It translates to CASSPTSGSPLNTQYF.

The chain combines TRBV19 with TRBJ2-3; no reliable D call. This CDR3 contains 12 residues. Trimming removed 1 base at V and 4 bases at J, with 3 bases between. Germline lookup yields CDR1 LNHDA and CDR2 SQIVND (reference sequence). The CDR3 DNA sequence: TGTGCCAGTAGTATAGTCCCAGATACGCAGTATTTT. As protein: CASSIVPDTQYF.

The V and J genes are TRBV27 and TRBJ1-5, with unresolved D. The germline gives CDR1 MNHEY, CDR2 SMNVEV (reference sequence). The germline V and J ends were trimmed by 3 bases and 4 bases, with 7 bases remaining between them. The CDR3 length is 13 residues. This CDR3 reads CASSLMGNQPQHF. CDR3 in DNA: TGTGCCAGCAGTTTGATGGGGAATCAGCCCCAGCATTTT.

The genes are TRBV5-1 and TRBJ2-7; 12 nucleotides line up with TRBD2. This CDR3 is built from 19 residues. Germline loops: CDR1 SGHRS, CDR2 YFSETQ. V was pared by 0 bases and J by 3 bases, with 13 bases of the junction left unmatched. CDR3 sequence (DNA): TGCGCCAGCAGCTTGGAAGTACTAGCGGGGGGCCAGGCGCACTACGAGCAGTACTTC. As protein: CASSLEVLAGGQAHYEQYF.

The chain employs TRBV9 and TRBJ2-3, with 7 bases that match TRBD2. CDR1 is SGDLS and CDR2 is YYNGEE in the germline V gene. V lost 4 bases and J lost 1; bases outside the gene matches: 9. The CDR3 length is 16 residues. DNA for the CDR3: TGTGCCAGCAGCACCTGGGGGAGCGGGGGCACAGATACGCAGTATTTT. It codes for CASSTWGSGGTDTQYF. The whole variable domain, filled in from reference TRBV9 and TRBJ2-3, reads DSGVTQTPKHLITATGQRVTLRCSPRSGDLSVYWYQQSLDQGLQFLIQYYNGEERAKGNILERFSAQQFPDLHSELNLSSLELGDSALYFCASSTWGSGGTDTQYFGPGTRLTVL.

The CDR3 reads CASSLQGDWADTQYF. The CDR3 bases are TGTGCCAGCAGCTTACAGGGAGATTGGGCAGATACGCAGTATTTT. The rearrangement joins TRBV7-2 to TRBJ2-3; D is tentatively TRBD1 or TRBD2 (5 bases each). Per germline, CDR1 SGHTA and CDR2 FQGNSA. CDR3 length: 15 amino acids. Trimming removed 2 bases at V and 4 bases at J, with 13 bases between.

A remark on this clone: An end of the junction differs from the germline gene, which may be a read error. V is TRBV30 and J is TRBJ1-2; 8 nucleotides line up with TRBD1. This CDR3 is built from 15 residues. Germline assignment: CDR1 GTSNPN and CDR2 SVGIG (reference sequence). CDR3 amino acids: CACSVPMTGDYGYTF. The CDR3 bases are TGTGCCTGTAGTGTACCCATGACAGGGGACTATGGCTACACCTTC.

The gene calls are TRBV29-1 and TRBJ2-1; 8 nucleotides match TRBD2. Germline V lookup: CDR1 SQVTM, CDR2 ANQGSEA. The V and J ends lost 6 bases and 4 bases, in that order; junction bases with no gene match: 11. The CDR3 spans 15 residues. The chain's CDR3 is CSVGTGTRRYNEQFF. The CDR3 DNA reads as TGCAGCGTAGGTACCGGGACTAGGAGATACAATGAGCAGTTCTTC.

The chain has TRBV9 and TRBJ1-2; the D is unclear. V lost 0 bases and J 1 base, leaving 10 bases between the germline ends. Germline assignment: CDR1 SGDLS and CDR2 YYNGEE. The CDR3 is 15 amino acids. CDR3 nucleotides: TGTGCCAGCAGCGTAGGCCAGCTAAGTAACTATGGCTACACCTTC. Its translation is CASSVGQLSNYGYTF. The full variable domain, in which reference TRBV9 and TRBJ1-2 provide the parts outside the CDR3, is DSGVTQTPKHLITATGQRVTLRCSPRSGDLSVYWYQQSLDQGLQFLIQYYNGEERAKGNILERFSAQQFPDLHSELNLSSLELGDSALYFCASSVGQLSNYGYTFGSGTRLTVV.

The rearrangement joins TRBV5-4 to TRBJ1-2; 10 bases are a match to TRBD1. The J segment lost 2 bases and the V segment lost 5 bases, leaving 3 bases of the junction unmatched. Germline V CDR1 and CDR2: SGHNT, YYREEE (reference sequence). CDR3 length: 14 amino acids. The CDR3 sequence: CASRRTGGNYGYTF. CDR3 DNA: TGTGCCAGCAGGCGGACAGGGGGGAACTATGGCTACACCTTC.

As concerns this clone: Other nucleotide sequences from this sample produce the same CDR3. The V and J genes are TRBV20-1 and TRBJ2-1, with unresolved D. Germline CDR1 and CDR2: DFQATT and SNEGSKA (reference sequence). This CDR3 has 11 residues. V shed 3 bases and J shed 3 bases, with 3 bases lying between them. In nucleotides, the CDR3 is TGCAGTGCTAGGGGCTACAATGAGCAGTTCTTC. This encodes CSARGYNEQFF.

The chain links TRBV30 to TRBJ2-3; D possibly uses TRBD1 or TRBD2 (6 bases each). V lost 2 bases and J lost 1, with 13 bases in between. This CDR3 contains 15 residues. CDR1 is GTSNPN, CDR2 SVGIG, per germline (reference sequence). CDR3 nucleotide sequence: TGTGCCTGGAGTCCCGCAAGGGGGGGCACAGATACGCAGTATTTT. Encoded protein: CAWSPARGGTDTQYF.

The chain joins TRBV2 to TRBJ1-3, with D perhaps matching TRBD1 (6 bases). This CDR3 is built from 16 residues. Trimming took 6 bases from V and 3 from J, leaving 18 bases between them. The V gene's germline CDR1 is SNHLY and CDR2 FYNNEI. The CDR3, as DNA: TGTGCCAGCAGCCCACGTCCGGGGGCGTATGGAAACACCATATATTTT. Translation gives CASSPRPGAYGNTIYF. Supplemented by reference TRBV2 and TRBJ1-3, the full variable domain reads EPEVTQTPSHQVTQMGQEVILRCVPISNHLYFYWYRQILGQKVEFLVSFYNNEISEKSEIFDDQFSVERPDGSNFTLKIRSTKLEDSAMYFCASSPRPGAYGNTIYFGEGSWLTVV.

This clone was recorded a few times. The CDR3 protein is CASSLGTGLYNEQFF. In nucleotides, the CDR3 is TGTGCCAGCAGCTTAGGGACAGGGCTCTACAATGAGCAGTTCTTC. V is TRBV7-6 and J is TRBJ2-1; the match to TRBD1 covers 8 bases. CDR3 length: 15 amino acids. The ends lost 1 base at V and 3 bases at J; junction bases unmatched: 2. Germline assignment: CDR1 SGHVS and CDR2 FNYEAQ.

The table lists this clone with a few counts. V gene TRBV29-1 combines with J gene TRBJ2-3; D is uncertain. The CDR3 contains 14 residues. Trimming cost V 8 bases and J 5 bases, with 20 bases left between them. The germline V gene has CDR1 SQVTM and CDR2 ANQGSEA. As DNA, the CDR3 is TGCAGCTATACTGTCGCCAGCCTCGGAGATACGCAGTATTTT. Translation gives CSYTVASLGDTQYF.

This chain connects TRBV5-1 to TRBJ2-5; possibly TRBD2 for D (6 bases). The CDR3 is made up of 15 amino acids. The V gene lost 3 bases and the J gene lost 2 bases, with 14 bases spanning the gap. Germline loops: CDR1 SGHRS, CDR2 YFSETQ. The DNA for the CDR3 is TGCGCCAGCAGCTCCCTTAGCGGTCCACAAGAGACCCAGTACTTC. Translating gives CASSSLSGPQETQYF.

As to this clone: One junction end does not reproduce the germline sequence, and a read error may be involved. The chain is built from TRBV5-6 and TRBJ2-7; D is possibly TRBD1 or TRBD2 (5 bases each). Germline CDR1 SGHDT, CDR2 YYEEEE. The CDR3 sequence is 13 residues long. CDR3 DNA sequence: TGTGCCAGCACATACGGGGCTGAATACGGGCAGTACTTC. As protein: CASTYGAEYGQYF.

Many counts were recorded for this clone. This chain connects TRBV30 to TRBJ2-7, with 11 bases aligning to TRBD2. V was pared by 3 bases and J by 3 bases, with 7 bases of the junction left unmatched. Germline V gene lookup returns CDR1 GTSNPN and CDR2 SVGIG (reference sequence). This CDR3 is 15 amino acids long. CDR3: CAWREPGTSGYEQYV. Written as DNA, the CDR3 is TGTGCCTGGAGGGAACCCGGGACTAGCGGCTACGAGCAGTACGTC.

The CDR3 reads CASGMMLGNYEQFF. Written as DNA, the CDR3 is TGTGCCAGCGGCATGATGTTAGGCAACTATGAGCAGTTCTTC. This chain uses TRBV6-5 with TRBJ2-1; D remains ambiguous. The germline gives CDR1 MNHEY, CDR2 SVGAGI. V lost 8 bases, J lost 8 bases, and 19 bases lay in between. The CDR3 totals 14 residues.

There are a few counts of this clone. The gene calls are TRBV14 and TRBJ2-1; D might be TRBD1 or TRBD2, each matching 5 bases. Germline CDR1 and CDR2: SGHDN and FVKESK. V gave up 4 bases and J gave up 4 bases, with 14 bases separating them. The length of the CDR3 is 15 residues. The CDR3 DNA follows: TGTGCCAGCAGCCCCTCAGGGACCGTTTACAATGAGCAGTTCTTC. The encoded protein is CASSPSGTVYNEQFF.

The gene calls are TRBV28 and TRBJ2-3, with D perhaps given as TRBD1 or TRBD2 (6 bases each). V was pared by 4 bases and J by 4 bases, with 18 bases between. Germline loops: CDR1 MDHEN, CDR2 SYDVKM. The CDR3 spans 16 residues. The CDR3 DNA sequence: TGTGCCAGCAGTTCCCCTAACGGGGGCGTAGCAGATACGCAGTATTTT. This codes for CASSSPNGGVADTQYF.